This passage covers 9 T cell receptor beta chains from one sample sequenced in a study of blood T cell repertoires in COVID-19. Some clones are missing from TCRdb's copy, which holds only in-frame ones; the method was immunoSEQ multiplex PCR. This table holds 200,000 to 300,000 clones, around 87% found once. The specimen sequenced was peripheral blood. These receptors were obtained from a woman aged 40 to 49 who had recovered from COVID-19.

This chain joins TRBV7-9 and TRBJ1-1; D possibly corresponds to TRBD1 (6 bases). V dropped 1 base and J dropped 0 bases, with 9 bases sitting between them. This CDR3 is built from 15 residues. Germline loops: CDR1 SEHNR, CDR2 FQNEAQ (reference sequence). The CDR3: CASSLGAGVNTEAFF. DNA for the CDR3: TGTGCCAGCAGCTTAGGGGCAGGGGTGAACACTGAAGCTTTCTTT.

The CDR3 spells CASSMGLAGAYIYNEQFF. CDR3 nucleotides: TGTGCCAGCAGCATGGGACTAGCGGGGGCTTATATATACAATGAGCAGTTCTTC. The chain uses TRBV7-8 and TRBJ2-1; 14 positions match TRBD2. Germline CDR1 SGHVS, CDR2 FQNEAQ. V lost 5 bases and J lost 4; bases outside the gene matches: 10. The CDR3 is 18 amino acids.

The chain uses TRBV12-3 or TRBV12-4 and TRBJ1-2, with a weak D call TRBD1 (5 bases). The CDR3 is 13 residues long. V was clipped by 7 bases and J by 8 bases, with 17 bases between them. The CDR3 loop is CASTRRGEEGYTF. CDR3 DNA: TGTGCCAGCACCCGGCGGGGGGAAGAGGGCTACACCTTC.

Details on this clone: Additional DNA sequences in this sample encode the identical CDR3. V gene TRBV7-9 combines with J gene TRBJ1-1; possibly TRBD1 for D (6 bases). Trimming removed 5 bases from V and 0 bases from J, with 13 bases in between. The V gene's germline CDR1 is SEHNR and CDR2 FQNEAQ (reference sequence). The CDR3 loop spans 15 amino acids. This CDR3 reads CASSPRTALNTEAFF. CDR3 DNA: TGTGCCAGCAGCCCCCGGACAGCTTTGAACACTGAAGCTTTCTTT.

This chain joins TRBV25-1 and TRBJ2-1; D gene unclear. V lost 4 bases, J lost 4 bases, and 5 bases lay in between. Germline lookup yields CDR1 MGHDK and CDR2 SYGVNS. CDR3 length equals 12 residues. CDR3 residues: CASSGAYNEQFF. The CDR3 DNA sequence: TGTGCCAGCAGTGGGGCTTACAATGAGCAGTTCTTC.

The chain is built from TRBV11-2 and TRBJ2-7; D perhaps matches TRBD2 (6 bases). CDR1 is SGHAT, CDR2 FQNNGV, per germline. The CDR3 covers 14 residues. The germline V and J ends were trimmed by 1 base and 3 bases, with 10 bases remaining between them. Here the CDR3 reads CASSLAPSVYEQYF. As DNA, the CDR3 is TGTGCCAGCAGCTTAGCTCCTAGCGTCTACGAGCAGTACTTC.

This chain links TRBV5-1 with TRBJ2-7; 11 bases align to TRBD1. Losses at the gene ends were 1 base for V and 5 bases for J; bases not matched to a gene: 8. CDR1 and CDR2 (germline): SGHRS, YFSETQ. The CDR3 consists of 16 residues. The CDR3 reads CASSLSPGTGGHEQYF. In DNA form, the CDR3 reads TGCGCCAGCAGCTTGTCCCCCGGGACAGGGGGTCACGAGCAGTACTTC.

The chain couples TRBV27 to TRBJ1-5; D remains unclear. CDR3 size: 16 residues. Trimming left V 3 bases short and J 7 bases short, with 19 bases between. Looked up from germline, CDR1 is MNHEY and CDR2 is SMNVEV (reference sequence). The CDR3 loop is CASSFTRTGSLQPQHF. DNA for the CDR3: TGTGCCAGCAGTTTCACCAGGACGGGATCCTTGCAGCCCCAGCATTTT.

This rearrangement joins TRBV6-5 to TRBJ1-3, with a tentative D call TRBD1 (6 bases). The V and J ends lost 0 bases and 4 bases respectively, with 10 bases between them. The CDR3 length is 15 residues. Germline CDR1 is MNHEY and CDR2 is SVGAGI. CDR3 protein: CASSYSQGMGNTIYF. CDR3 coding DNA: TGTGCCAGCAGTTACTCGCAGGGGATGGGAAACACCATATATTTT.